These 27 T cell receptor beta chains originate from one sample sequenced in a study of hypomethylating agent response in myelodysplastic syndrome. This table comes from immunoSEQ multiplex PCR, and its TCRdb copy is limited to in-frame clones, with some not included. The sample lists about 4,700 clones; less than 90% were seen once. The specimen comprised bone marrow, sampled before or after starting hypomethylating agent treatment for myelodysplastic syndrome (not recorded which). These receptors were taken from a human donor with myelodysplastic syndrome.

This sequence joins TRBV18 and TRBJ2-5; D gene uncertain. CDR1 KGHSH and CDR2 LQKENI come from the germline V gene. The CDR3 has 13 residues. Trimming took off 6 bases at V and 2 bases at J, with 10 bases between the two ends. CDR3 DNA: TGTGCCAGCTCGCTGGAGATACAAGAGACCCAGTACTTC. As protein: CASSLEIQETQYF.

V is TRBV12-5 and J is TRBJ2-1; D may be TRBD1 (5 bases). V lost 6 bases to trimming and J lost 7 bases, with 10 bases between them. The germline V gene encodes CDR1 LGHNT and CDR2 FRNRAP. This CDR3 contains 12 residues. CDR3 loop: CASGTGWNEQFF. The CDR3 nucleotides are TGTGCTAGTGGCACAGGTTGGAATGAGCAGTTCTTC.

V is TRBV14 and J is TRBJ2-5; a possible D gene is TRBD1 (6 bases). This CDR3 is built from 15 residues. Trimming stripped 1 base from V and 5 bases from J, with 14 bases between. CDR1 is SGHDN and CDR2 is FVKESK in the germline V gene. CDR3 in DNA: TGTGCCAGCAGCCAAGGGGGCCAGGGGTTGGAGACCCAGTACTTC. As protein: CASSQGGQGLETQYF.

The chain employs TRBV4-1 and TRBJ2-4, with 10 bases aligning to TRBD2. Per germline, CDR1 MGHRA and CDR2 YSYEKL. V lost 1 base and J lost 6; bases outside the gene matches: 6. This CDR3 is 16 amino acids long. CDR3 amino acids: CASSQAGLAGGNIQYF. Written as DNA, the CDR3 is TGCGCCAGCAGCCAAGCTGGTTTAGCGGGAGGAAACATTCAGTACTTC.

This rearrangement joins TRBV13 to TRBJ2-7; 9 bases match TRBD1. The CDR3 contains 15 residues. From germline, CDR1 is PRHDT and CDR2 FYEKMQ (reference sequence). The trim removed 0 bases at V and 3 bases at J, leaving 3 bases unmatched. CDR3 protein: CASSLGQGAGYEQYF. For the CDR3, the DNA is TGTGCCAGCAGCTTAGGACAGGGGGCGGGCTACGAGCAGTACTTC.

This clone was seen just once. The rearrangement uses TRBV5-6 and TRBJ2-2; TRBD1 might be the D (6 bases). Germline assignment: CDR1 SGHDT and CDR2 YYEEEE. V dropped 1 base and J dropped 1 base, with 14 bases sitting between them. This CDR3 is 17 amino acids long. The CDR3 region is CASSLRLGAQNTGELFF. CDR3 DNA sequence: TGTGCCAGCAGCTTGAGGTTGGGGGCCCAGAACACCGGGGAGCTGTTTTTT. Together with reference TRBV5-6 and TRBJ2-2, the CDR3 gives the full variable domain: DAGVTQSPTHLIKTRGQQVTLRCSPKSGHDTVSWYQQALGQGPQFIFQYYEEEERQRGNFPDRFSGHQFPNYSSELNVNALLLGDSALYLCASSLRLGAQNTGELFFGEGSRLTVL.

The chain couples TRBV10-2 to TRBJ2-3; D not resolved. Trimming cost V 7 bases and J 0 bases, with 11 bases left between them. Germline V lookup: CDR1 WSHSY, CDR2 SAAADI. The CDR3 contains 14 residues. The CDR3 DNA sequence: TGCGCCAGCAACCCGAGAAGTAGCACAGATACGCAGTATTTT. This encodes CASNPRSSTDTQYF.

To note about this clone: Mismatch with germline at one junction end may stem from a read error. In the same sample, other DNA sequences code for this CDR3. DNA for the CDR3: TGTGCCAGCAGCGGGTATGGGGGGGTCTCCACAGATACGCAGTATTTT. Translation gives CASSGYGGVSTDTQYF. The J gene is TRBJ2-3, the V gene TRBV4-1; 7 nucleotides agree with TRBD2. The germline V gene encodes CDR1 MGHRA and CDR2 YSYEKL. This CDR3 is 16 amino acids long.

V is TRBV4-1 and J is TRBJ1-6; D gene unclear. This CDR3 has 18 amino acids. From germline, CDR1 is MGHRA and CDR2 YSYEKL. V was shortened by 0 bases and J by 4 bases, with 16 bases between the two germline ends. The DNA of the CDR3 is TGCGCCAGCAGCCAAGATCGGCCCCAGCCCAGTTATAATTCACCCCTCCACTTT. Its translation is CASSQDRPQPSYNSPLHF.

V gene TRBV28 combines with J gene TRBJ2-7, with 9 bases lining up with TRBD1. V shed 3 bases and J 3 bases; nucleotides not matched to a gene: 6. CDR1 and CDR2 from the germline V gene are MDHEN and SYDVKM. This CDR3 contains 15 residues. The chain's CDR3 is CASSFAGTGRYEQYF. The CDR3 region has the DNA TGTGCCAGCAGTTTCGCCGGGACAGGGCGCTACGAGCAGTACTTC. Full variable domain (rest looked up from reference TRBV28 and TRBJ2-7): DVKVTQSSRYLVKRTGEKVFLECVQDMDHENMFWYRQDPGLGLRLIYFSYDVKMKEKGDIPEGYSVSREKKERFSLILESASTNQTSMYLCASSFAGTGRYEQYFGPGTRLTVT.

The rearrangement joins TRBV28 to TRBJ2-7, with 7 bases lining up with TRBD2. Unmatched junction bases numbered 6, after V lost 7 bases and J lost 0 bases. Germline V CDR1 and CDR2: MDHEN, SYDVKM. The length of the CDR3 is 14 residues. For the CDR3, the DNA is TGTGCCAGCAAAGGGGAGGGGTTCTCCTACGAGCAGTACTTC. Its protein is CASKGEGFSYEQYF.

Only one count was recorded for this clone. The chain is built from TRBV29-1 and TRBJ2-6; no clear D. CDR3 length: 14 residues. The V end was cut by 5 bases, the J end by 5 bases, with 13 bases between. Germline V gives CDR1 SQVTM, CDR2 ANQGSEA. CDR3 nucleotides: TGCAGCGTTAGCATACAAAGTCGGGCCAACGTCCTGACTTTC. Translation: CSVSIQSRANVLTF.

This chain links TRBV7-9 with TRBJ2-3; D remains unclear. V was clipped by 5 bases and J by 4 bases, with 10 bases between them. Germline CDR1 and CDR2: SEHNR and FQNEAQ (reference sequence). The CDR3 runs to 13 residues. CDR3 DNA: TGTGCCAGCAGCCCTTTTTTAGCAGATACGCAGTATTTT. Translated: CASSPFLADTQYF.

This clone came up a few times. CDR3 in DNA: TGTGCCAGCAGCTTGCAGGGGCTTGGTACTGAAGCTTTCTTT. Amino acid sequence: CASSLQGLGTEAFF. The chain joins TRBV5-4 to TRBJ1-1; D perhaps matches TRBD1 (6 bases). CDR3 length: 14 residues. Looked up from germline, CDR1 is SGHNT and CDR2 is YYREEE (reference sequence). The V end lost 1 base, the J end lost 5 bases, and 12 bases lay between the germline ends.

This clone has more than one count but fewer than ten. The chain has TRBV6-1 and TRBJ1-4; D is ambiguous. This CDR3 is 12 amino acids long. Deletions cut 7 bases from V and 7 bases from J, with 10 bases between. The germline V gene encodes CDR1 MNHNS and CDR2 SASEGT. The CDR3 DNA is TGTGCCAGCAACCACCCAAGTGAAAAACTGTTTTTT. It codes for CASNHPSEKLFF.

The chain is built from TRBV28 and TRBJ1-1; the D gene is possibly TRBD1 (5 bases). Between the trimmed V and J ends, which lost 5 bases and 9 bases, there was a span of 10 bases. Germline loops: CDR1 MDHEN, CDR2 SYDVKM. The CDR3 loop spans 11 amino acids. CDR3 amino acids: CASSKKGKAFF. CDR3 sequence (DNA): TGTGCCAGCAGTAAGAAGGGGAAAGCTTTCTTT.

The chain joins TRBV21-1 to TRBJ2-7; the D call TRBD1 from the table was never checked on the DNA. TRBV21-1 is reported as a pseudogene. The CDR3 is 15 residues long. The CDR3 bases are TGTGCCAGCAGCGACCGGGACATCGAAGTCTACGAGCAGTACTTC. This gives the protein CASSDRDIEVYEQYF.

This chain joins TRBV4-3 and TRBJ2-3; TRBD2 aligns across 9 bases. Germline V gives CDR1 LGHNA, CDR2 YSLEER. The CDR3 is made up of 16 amino acids. V was clipped by 2 bases and J by 1 base; unmatched bases: 4. DNA for the CDR3: TGCGCCAGCAGCCAAAGACTAGCGGAGCGCACAGATACGCAGTATTTT. This gives the protein CASSQRLAERTDTQYF.

This clone was observed a handful of times. V is TRBV6-1 and J is TRBJ2-3, with 9 bases identical to TRBD2. The trim removed 2 bases at V and 1 base at J, leaving 10 bases unmatched. There are 18 residues in the CDR3. Germline CDR1 and CDR2: MNHNS and SASEGT. The CDR3 loop reads CASSELAGGLGGTDTQYF. The CDR3 region has the DNA TGTGCCAGCAGTGAACTTGCGGGAGGGCTGGGTGGCACAGATACGCAGTATTTT.

The chain uses TRBV6-5 and TRBJ2-7, with TRBD2 matching 7 bases. Per the germline V gene, CDR1 is MNHEY and CDR2 is SVGAGI. Trimming took 4 bases from V and 2 from J; bases not matched to a gene: 8. CDR3 length: 15 residues. For the CDR3, the DNA is TGTGCCAGCAGTTTGAGGGGAGGGCCGGCCTACGAGCAGTACTTC. It encodes CASSLRGGPAYEQYF.

This chain's CDR3 is CASRAGAGRTDTQYF. In DNA, the CDR3 is TGCGCCAGCAGGGCAGGGGCGGGTAGAACAGATACGCAGTATTTT. The chain joins TRBV10-2 to TRBJ2-3; the D gene is possibly TRBD1 (6 bases). The CDR3 has 15 residues. V lost 6 bases and J 3 bases, leaving 16 bases between the germline ends. Germline V lookup: CDR1 WSHSY, CDR2 SAAADI.

The chain carries TRBV15 and TRBJ2-7; D is unclear. V lost 0 bases and J 4 bases, leaving 10 bases between the germline ends. The CDR3 spans 14 residues. The germline V gene has CDR1 LNHNV and CDR2 YYDKDF (reference sequence). The CDR3 spells CATSRERVGYEQYF. The CDR3 DNA sequence: TGTGCCACCAGCAGAGAACGGGTTGGATACGAGCAGTACTTC. Together with reference TRBV15 and TRBJ2-7, the CDR3 gives the full variable domain: DAMVIQNPRYQVTQFGKPVTLSCSQTLNHNVMYWYQQKSSQAPKLLFHYYDKDFNNEADTPDNFQSRRPNTSFCFLDIRSPGLGDTAMYLCATSRERVGYEQYFGPGTRLTVT.

The chain uses TRBV6-5 and TRBJ1-1; D gene ambiguous. The germline V and J ends were trimmed by 6 bases and 3 bases, with 11 bases remaining between them. This CDR3 comprises 13 residues. Per germline, CDR1 MNHEY and CDR2 SVGAGI. In DNA form, the CDR3 reads TGTGCCAGCAGGAGCACGCAGTACACTGAAGCTTTCTTT. Encoded protein: CASRSTQYTEAFF.

This clone was observed a few times. The chain is built from TRBV6-4 and TRBJ2-7, with D uncertain. Germline loops: CDR1 MRHNA, CDR2 SNTAGT. The V gene lost 3 bases and the J gene lost 0 bases, with 3 bases spanning the gap. The CDR3 has 12 residues. The CDR3 DNA sequence: TGTGCCAGCAGTGAGTTCTCCTACGAGCAGTACTTC. Its protein is CASSEFSYEQYF.

This chain joins TRBV9 and TRBJ1-1, with D uncertain. The CDR3 covers 16 residues. CDR1 SGDLS and CDR2 YYNGEE come from the germline V gene. V was shortened by 5 bases and J by 5 bases, with 22 bases between the two germline ends. CDR3 region: CASSPRVVSGGTEAFF. For the CDR3, the DNA is TGTGCCAGCAGTCCTCGGGTCGTCTCCGGAGGGACTGAAGCTTTCTTT.

The genes are TRBV4-1 and TRBJ2-5; 9 nucleotides agree with TRBD1. The CDR3 has 15 residues. Germline V gene data show CDR1 as MGHRA and CDR2 as YSYEKL. V gave up 3 bases and J gave up 4 bases; unmatched junction bases: 6. The CDR3 reads CASSQRTGERETQYF. In DNA, the CDR3 is TGCGCCAGCAGCCAGAGGACAGGGGAACGAGAGACCCAGTACTTC.

CDR3 nucleotides: TGTGCCAGCAGCAGGCGGACTGTAGGACAAAGTCGGGCCAACGTCCTGACTTTC. This sequence encodes CASSRRTVGQSRANVLTF. J is TRBJ2-6 and V is TRBV12-1. TRBV12-1 is annotated as a pseudogene. The CDR3 spans 18 residues.